The 24 T cell receptor beta chains listed next were all sequenced from one sample in a study of identical twins. TCRdb itself ran the 5' RACE reads through MiXCR, one entry per CDR3 protein. Here the sample spans roughly 690,000 distinct CDR3 sequences, approximately 21% being singletons. These same records also appear under a second study, on T cells expressing NK-cell markers.

Sequencing was done on a sample of PBMCs. The receptors come from a woman under 30 in good health.

A few counts support this clonotype. This chain joins TRBV5-1 and TRBJ2-3; the match to TRBD2 covers 8 bases. V shed 2 bases, J shed 2 bases, and the junction held 4 bases outside the gene matches. CDR1 is SGHRS, CDR2 YFSETQ, per germline. This CDR3 has 15 amino acids. CDR3 DNA sequence: TGCGCCAGCAGCTTTAGCGGGGTATCCACAGATACGCAGTATTTT. It specifies CASSFSGVSTDTQYF.

The chain has TRBV29-1 and TRBJ1-2, with 9 positions matching TRBD1. The CDR3 extends over 12 amino acids. Germline CDR1 is SQVTM and CDR2 is ANQGSEA. J was trimmed by 8 bases and V by 3 bases; bases with no gene match: 4. This CDR3 reads CSVDTGGWGYTF. The CDR3 DNA is TGCAGCGTTGACACAGGGGGCTGGGGCTACACCTTC.

This clonotype was recorded a few times. The genes are TRBV10-3 and TRBJ1-1; D not certain. V was shortened by 4 bases and J by 0 bases, with 15 bases between the two germline ends. CDR3 size: 16 residues. Germline V gives CDR1 ENHRY, CDR2 SYGVKD. CDR3 residues: CAISGSGENMNTEAFF. The CDR3 DNA sequence: TGTGCCATCAGTGGGTCCGGGGAGAACATGAACACTGAAGCTTTCTTT.

Ten or more counts support this clonotype. The chain couples TRBV12-3 or TRBV12-4 to TRBJ1-2; D is uncertain. The CDR3 loop spans 12 amino acids. Trimming left V 2 bases short and J 4 bases short, with 5 bases between. The CDR3 DNA sequence: TGTGCCAGCAGTTTATCCATCTATGGCTACACCTTC. This codes for CASSLSIYGYTF.

The J gene is TRBJ2-3, the V gene TRBV4-2; D call uncertain. CDR3 size: 16 residues. CDR1 LGHNA and CDR2 YNFKEQ come from the germline V gene. Trimming took off 0 bases at V and 6 bases at J, with 16 bases between the two ends. Here the CDR3 DNA reads TGTGCCAGCAGCCAAGATTGGTCCGCTTCGGTGGATACGCAGTATTTT. Translation gives CASSQDWSASVDTQYF.

This clonotype has a handful of counts. The chain is built from TRBV9 and TRBJ2-1; possible D gene TRBD1, 6 bases. Between the trimmed V and J ends, which lost 3 bases and 7 bases, there was a span of 20 bases. This CDR3 has 16 residues. The germline V gene encodes CDR1 SGDLS and CDR2 YYNGEE. This CDR3 is CASSAPGTPGVNEQFF. In DNA, the CDR3 is TGTGCCAGCAGCGCGCCGGGGACCCCAGGGGTTAATGAGCAGTTCTTC.

This chain connects TRBV6-2 or TRBV6-3 to TRBJ2-2; D may be TRBD1 (5 bases). This CDR3 contains 16 residues. V was pared by 2 bases and J by 0 bases, with 10 bases between. The V gene's germline CDR1 is MNHEY and CDR2 SVGEGT. The CDR3 DNA follows: TGTGCCAGCAGTTACCCGAGACAGTCGAACACCGGGGAGCTGTTTTTT. Translating gives CASSYPRQSNTGELFF.

The rearrangement uses TRBV29-1 and TRBJ1-3; D gene unclear. The CDR3 contains 13 residues. Trimming took 7 bases from V and 4 from J, leaving 14 bases between them. CDR1 is SQVTM, CDR2 ANQGSEA, per germline. The CDR3 protein is CSGLSDFGNTIYF. DNA for the CDR3: TGCAGCGGACTCTCGGACTTCGGAAACACCATATATTTT. The whole variable domain, remainder taken from reference TRBV29-1 and TRBJ1-3, is SAVISQKPSRDICQRGTSLTIQCQVDSQVTMMFWYRQQPGQSLTLIATANQGSEATYESGFVIDKFPISRPNLTFSTLTVSNMSPEDSSIYLCSGLSDFGNTIYFGEGSWLTVV.

This clonotype was found a few times. The V call is TRBV12-3 or TRBV12-4, the J call TRBJ2-3, with D unresolved. The CDR3 runs to 13 residues. V lost 6 bases and J lost 0, with 7 bases in between. The CDR3 coding sequence is TGTGCCAGCAGCACCGCCAGCACAGATACGCAGTATTTT. Its protein is CASSTASTDTQYF.

The J gene is TRBJ2-7, the V gene TRBV20-1; a possible D gene is TRBD1 (6 bases). The germline V gene encodes CDR1 DFQATT and CDR2 SNEGSKA (reference sequence). V lost 5 bases and J lost 0, with 23 bases in between. This CDR3 spans 17 amino acids. The CDR3 DNA reads TGCAGTGCTGGGGGCATCCCGACGTTGGACCACTCCTACGAGCAGTACTTC. This translates into CSAGGIPTLDHSYEQYF.

This clonotype occurred a few times. V usage is TRBV10-3 and J usage is TRBJ2-2; D is unclear. Trimming pared 2 bases from V and 1 base from J, leaving 11 bases between. The CDR3 extends over 16 amino acids. CDR1 is ENHRY, CDR2 SYGVKD, per germline. The CDR3 DNA is TGTGCCATCAGTGAGCATAAAAGAAAGAACACCGGGGAGCTGTTTTTT. As protein: CAISEHKRKNTGELFF.

The chain employs TRBV5-1 and TRBJ2-3; D gene unclear. The CDR3 extends over 13 amino acids. From germline, CDR1 is SGHRS and CDR2 YFSETQ. Trimming cost V 4 bases and J 6 bases, with 12 bases left between them. This CDR3 reads CASSPDAPDTQYF. Written as DNA, the CDR3 is TGCGCCAGCAGCCCAGACGCGCCGGATACGCAGTATTTT.

V is TRBV12-3 or TRBV12-4 and J is TRBJ2-7; D is ambiguous. This CDR3 has 14 residues. V gave up 5 bases and J gave up 2 bases, with 13 bases separating them. In nucleotides, the CDR3 is TGTGCCAGCAGTCCCTTAGGGCCGCCCTACGAGCAGTACTTC. It is translated as CASSPLGPPYEQYF.

Ten or more counts support this clonotype. The V and J genes are TRBV29-1 and TRBJ2-3; D gene ambiguous. Trimming removed 0 bases from V and 4 bases from J, with 11 bases in between. The CDR3 extends over 14 amino acids. The germline V gene has CDR1 SQVTM and CDR2 ANQGSEA. The DNA for the CDR3 is TGCAGCGTTGAAGACTCCACCGGCCCAGATACGCAGTATTTT. Translated, it gives CSVEDSTGPDTQYF.

The chain employs TRBV7-3 and TRBJ1-1; D possibly corresponds to TRBD1 (5 bases). V was shortened by 7 bases and J by 2 bases, with 14 bases between the two germline ends. The CDR3 consists of 14 residues. Germline V gene sequence: CDR1 SGHTA, CDR2 FQGTGA. The CDR3 bases are TGTGCCAGCAAACTCGGGGACGCCAACACTGAAGCTTTCTTT. This encodes CASKLGDANTEAFF. Using reference TRBV7-3 and TRBJ1-1 for the parts outside the CDR3, the full variable domain is GAGVSQTPSNKVTEKGKYVELRCDPISGHTALYWYRQSLGQGPEFLIYFQGTGAADDSGLPNDRFFAVRPEGSVSTLKIQRTERGDSAVYLCASKLGDANTEAFFGQGTRLTVV.

This rearrangement joins TRBV5-1 to TRBJ2-5; 7 nucleotides line up with TRBD2. Germline CDR1 reads SGHRS; CDR2 reads YFSETQ. V was clipped by 0 bases and J by 9 bases; unmatched bases: 11. The CDR3 extends over 15 amino acids. The CDR3 loop reads CASSLVEFRSGAQYF. CDR3 nucleotides: TGCGCCAGCAGCTTGGTAGAGTTCAGGAGCGGGGCCCAGTACTTC.

This clonotype was seen a few times. The chain has TRBV12-3 or TRBV12-4 and TRBJ1-2; D gene unclear. There are 12 residues in the CDR3. V dropped 10 bases and J dropped 2 bases, with 11 bases sitting between them. CDR3 loop: CATITQNYGYTF. The DNA of the CDR3 is TGTGCCACGATTACACAGAACTATGGCTACACCTTC.

The J gene is TRBJ1-1, the V gene TRBV18; 9 bases map to TRBD1. CDR1 is KGHSH, CDR2 LQKENI, per germline. This CDR3 contains 15 residues. The ends lost 6 bases at V and 5 bases at J; junction bases unmatched: 10. CDR3 DNA: TGTGCCAGCTCCCGATCTGGACAGGGGTGGACTGAAGCTTTCTTT. Residues: CASSRSGQGWTEAFF.

This clonotype was seen a few times. This clone may be a read error of a much larger clone one base away. This rearrangement joins TRBV20-1 to TRBJ2-1; no clear D. V gave up 6 bases and J gave up 4 bases, with 7 bases separating them. Per the germline V gene, CDR1 is DFQATT and CDR2 is SNEGSKA (reference sequence). This CDR3 has 11 amino acids. The CDR3 loop is CSAPSYNEQFF. Here the CDR3 DNA reads TGCAGTGCCCCGAGTTACAATGAGCAGTTCTTC.

This clonotype was found a few times. The chain joins TRBV20-1 to TRBJ2-7; no definite D call. This CDR3 region has 14 residues. In germline, CDR1 is DFQATT, CDR2 SNEGSKA (reference sequence). Trimming removed 5 bases from V and 4 bases from J, with 18 bases in between. CDR3 sequence: CSAPNPGGFYEQYF. CDR3 sequence (DNA): TGCAGTGCTCCCAACCCCGGTGGGTTTTACGAGCAGTACTTC.

The chain recombines TRBV10-3 with TRBJ1-1, with D tentatively TRBD1 (5 bases). V lost 10 bases, J lost 11 bases, and 17 bases lay in between. The CDR3 contains 11 residues. Germline assignment: CDR1 ENHRY and CDR2 SYGVKD. In DNA, the CDR3 is TGTGCCAGCAGACAGTTGGGTGTCGCTTTCTTT. Translating it yields CASRQLGVAFF.

This clonotype was detected a few times. The rearrangement joins TRBV9 to TRBJ2-3; D not resolved. The CDR3 is made up of 13 amino acids. V lost 4 bases, J lost 6 bases, and 12 bases lay in between. The germline V gene encodes CDR1 SGDLS and CDR2 YYNGEE. The CDR3 DNA reads TGTGCCAGCAGCCAGTTCCTGGGGGATACGCAGTATTTT. This sequence encodes CASSQFLGDTQYF.

This clonotype was picked up a small number of times. The J gene is TRBJ2-5, the V gene TRBV20-1, with D possibly TRBD2 on 5 matching bases. CDR1 is DFQATT, CDR2 SNEGSKA, per germline (reference sequence). CDR3 size: 13 residues. Trimming left V 6 bases short and J 2 bases short, with 13 bases between. CDR3 DNA sequence: TGCAGTGCCCCAGAGCGGATTCAAGAGACCCAGTACTTC. This sequence encodes CSAPERIQETQYF.

In its sample, this clonotype was seen a few times. The rearrangement joins TRBV20-1 to TRBJ2-3, with D possibly being TRBD2 (5 bases). The V gene's germline CDR1 is DFQATT and CDR2 SNEGSKA (reference sequence). This CDR3 is 14 amino acids long. The V and J ends lost 6 bases and 5 bases respectively, with 18 bases between them. The CDR3 spells CSAQATIPGDTQYF. CDR3 nucleotides: TGCAGTGCCCAAGCGACTATACCTGGAGATACGCAGTATTTT.